These 21 T cell receptor beta chains were all obtained from the same sample, sequenced in a study of blood T cell repertoires in COVID-19. The data were produced by immunoSEQ multiplex PCR, yet TCRdb's version contains in-frame clones alone and is incomplete. The table lists 150,000 to 200,000 clones, around 79% of them singletons. The sequenced sample consisted of peripheral blood. Receptors originate from a woman in her sixties with COVID-19, enrolled during active disease.

V and J are TRBV5-1 and TRBJ2-2; D is ambiguous. CDR3 size: 18 residues. From germline, CDR1 is SGHRS and CDR2 YFSETQ. V shed 0 bases and J shed 0 bases, with 15 bases lying between them. The DNA for the CDR3 is TGCGCCAGCAGCTTGGTTGTGAGGCTGTTCGCGAACACCGGGGAGCTGTTTTTT. It translates to CASSLVVRLFANTGELFF.

V and J are TRBV2 and TRBJ2-5, with 13 positions matching TRBD2. V dropped 9 bases and J dropped 5; count of bases not matched to a gene: 3. Per the germline V gene, CDR1 is SNHLY and CDR2 is FYNNEI. This CDR3 is built from 13 residues. CDR3 DNA sequence: TGTGCCAGTTCGACTAGCGGGAGGGAGACCCAGTACTTC. As protein: CASSTSGRETQYF.

J is TRBJ2-5 and V is TRBV3-1 (or the pseudogene TRBV3-2); 7 bases map to TRBD2. The trim removed 6 bases at V and 5 bases at J, leaving 12 bases unmatched. CDR3 length: 15 residues. Germline V gene sequence: CDR1 LGHDT, CDR2 YNNKEL (reference sequence). In DNA, the CDR3 is TGTGCCAGCAGTGGGGGGGGACCCCTTTGGGAGACCCAGTACTTC. Amino acids: CASSGGGPLWETQYF.

The rearrangement links TRBV6-5 to TRBJ2-3, with TRBD2 matching over 10 bases. The CDR3 is 15 residues long. CDR1 and CDR2 from the germline V gene are MNHEY and SVGAGI. Trimming removed 2 bases from V and 4 bases from J; junction bases left unmatched: 3. The CDR3 sequence is CASSYQGTSADTQYF. The CDR3 DNA reads TGTGCCAGCAGTTACCAGGGGACTAGCGCAGATACGCAGTATTTT.

The rearrangement links TRBV6-5 to TRBJ1-4; TRBD1 matches at 9 bases. The CDR3 is 14 residues long. V shed 9 bases, J shed 8 bases, and the junction held 10 bases outside the gene matches. Germline V gene lookup returns CDR1 MNHEY and CDR2 SVGAGI. The CDR3: CASLPGTGREKLFF. The DNA for the CDR3 is TGTGCCAGTCTTCCCGGGACAGGGCGAGAAAAACTGTTTTTT.

The chain employs TRBV7-9 and TRBJ2-7, with a tentative D call TRBD1 (6 bases). V shed 4 bases and J shed 6 bases, with 25 bases lying between them. Germline V CDR1 and CDR2: SEHNR, FQNEAQ (reference sequence). The CDR3 spans 17 residues. The CDR3 protein is CASSSTATGMAKGEQYV. CDR3 in DNA: TGTGCCAGCAGCTCAACCGCGACAGGCATGGCGAAGGGCGAGCAGTACGTC.

V is TRBV5-6 and J is TRBJ2-2, with D uncertain. This CDR3 is built from 16 residues. V lost 0 bases to trimming and J lost 0 bases, with 9 bases between them. CDR1 SGHDT and CDR2 YYEEEE come from the germline V gene. CDR3 in amino acids: CASSLDGQANTGELFF. DNA of the CDR3: TGTGCCAGCAGCTTGGACGGTCAGGCGAACACCGGGGAGCTGTTTTTT.

The chain links TRBV5-1 to TRBJ2-5; 12 nucleotides agree with TRBD2. The CDR3 is 17 amino acids. In germline, CDR1 is SGHRS, CDR2 YFSETQ. The J segment lost 4 bases and the V segment lost 0 bases, leaving 7 bases of the junction unmatched. Here the CDR3 DNA reads TGCGCCAGCAGCTTGGGACTAGCGGGAGATGCGGTAGAGACCCAGTACTTC. Translating it yields CASSLGLAGDAVETQYF.

Points on this clone: The same CDR3 is also encoded by other DNA sequences in this sample. This sequence joins TRBV11-3 and TRBJ2-1; 9 bases are shared with TRBD2. After removal of 0 bases from V and 7 bases from J, the junction contained 7 bases not matched to a gene. This CDR3 is 16 amino acids long. The germline CDR1 and CDR2 sequences are SGHNT and YENEEA. CDR3 sequence reads: CASSLDGRGGSNEQFF. The DNA of the CDR3 is TGTGCCAGCAGCTTAGATGGGCGGGGGGGCAGTAATGAGCAGTTCTTC. Full variable domain (rest looked up from reference TRBV11-3 and TRBJ2-1): EAGVVQSPRYKIIEKKQPVAFWCNPISGHNTLYWYLQNLGQGPELLIRYENEEAVDDSQLPKDRFSAERLKGVDSTLKIQPAELGDSAVYLCASSLDGRGGSNEQFFGPGTRLTVL.

The V call is TRBV20-1, the J call TRBJ2-7; D not certain. The CDR3 covers 15 residues. Germline-derived CDR1 and CDR2 are DFQATT and SNEGSKA (reference sequence). V gave up 3 bases and J gave up 2 bases, with 17 bases separating them. Here the CDR3 reads CSASRRGQPTYEQYF. The CDR3 DNA is TGCAGTGCTAGTAGGCGTGGGCAGCCGACCTACGAGCAGTACTTC.

J is TRBJ2-7 and V is TRBV28; 7 bases map to TRBD1. V shed 6 bases, J shed 3 bases, and the junction held 8 bases outside the gene matches. CDR3 length equals 14 residues. Per the germline V gene, CDR1 is MDHEN and CDR2 is SYDVKM. The CDR3: CASSHTGEHYEQYF. The DNA of the CDR3 is TGTGCCAGCAGCCATACAGGGGAACACTACGAGCAGTACTTC.

The V call is TRBV11-2, the J call TRBJ1-6; D possibly corresponds to TRBD1 (5 bases). The CDR3 covers 15 residues. The V gene lost 5 bases and the J gene lost 9 bases, with 17 bases spanning the gap. The germline gives CDR1 SGHAT, CDR2 FQNNGV. CDR3 bases: TGTGCCAGCAGCCCCGCCAACAGCCAGGGTTCACCCCTCCACTTT. It yields the protein CASSPANSQGSPLHF.

This clone was seen once. This chain links TRBV4-2 with TRBJ1-4, with 7 positions matching TRBD1. The V gene's germline CDR1 is LGHNA and CDR2 YNFKEQ. The CDR3 is made up of 18 amino acids. J lost 4 bases, V lost 1 base, and 12 bases had no gene match. CDR3 residues: CASSQAPLQGSHNEKLFF. CDR3 sequence (DNA): TGTGCCAGCAGCCAAGCTCCACTACAGGGGTCCCATAATGAAAAACTGTTTTTT.

This clone came up many times. V is TRBV7-2 and J is TRBJ2-7; TRBD1 matches 8 bases. V gave up 2 bases and J gave up 3 bases; unmatched junction bases: 6. The length of the CDR3 is 15 residues. Germline CDR1 reads SGHTA; CDR2 reads FQGNSA. CDR3 sequence: CASSLTQGAVYEQYF. DNA of the CDR3: TGTGCCAGCAGCTTAACGCAGGGGGCCGTCTACGAGCAGTACTTC.

In its sample, this clone was seen a few times. The chain uses TRBV11-1 and TRBJ1-1; tentatively, D is TRBD1 (6 bases). V was trimmed by 5 bases and J by 10 bases, leaving 14 bases between them. The CDR3 spans 12 residues. Germline V gene sequence: CDR1 SGHAT, CDR2 FQDESV (reference sequence). CDR3 in amino acids: CASSSTGLGAFF. The CDR3 DNA reads TGTGCCAGCAGCAGCACAGGGTTGGGAGCTTTCTTT.

In nucleotides, the CDR3 is TGTGCCAGCAGCCCCGGACTAGCATCGGAGACCCAGTACTTC. Its translation: CASSPGLASETQYF. The rearrangement joins TRBV7-9 to TRBJ2-5; 8 nucleotides agree with TRBD2. The CDR3 has 14 amino acids. With 5 bases clipped from V and 5 bases from J, the junction kept 7 bases outside the gene matches. Per the germline V gene, CDR1 is SEHNR and CDR2 is FQNEAQ (reference sequence).

The gene calls are TRBV6-5 and TRBJ2-2, with 9 positions matching TRBD2. After removal of 7 bases from V and 1 base from J, the junction contained 4 bases not matched to a gene. CDR1 is MNHEY, CDR2 SVGAGI, per germline. The CDR3 runs to 15 residues. The CDR3 region is CASTRLAVNTGELFF. In DNA, the CDR3 is TGTGCCAGCACCAGACTAGCGGTGAACACCGGGGAGCTGTTTTTT.

The V and J genes are TRBV5-8 and TRBJ2-1; 7 bases align to TRBD2. This CDR3 is 18 amino acids long. Per germline, CDR1 SGHTS and CDR2 YDEGEE. After removal of 2 bases from V and 8 bases from J, the junction contained 19 bases not matched to a gene. This chain's CDR3 is CASSLDRAGPDPNDEQFF. CDR3 nucleotide sequence: TGTGCCAGCAGCTTAGACCGAGCGGGGCCCGATCCAAACGATGAGCAGTTCTTC.

The V gene is TRBV7-3, the J gene TRBJ2-1; 12 bases line up with TRBD2. J was trimmed by 7 bases and V by 8 bases; bases with no gene match: 6. Germline V gene lookup returns CDR1 SGHTA and CDR2 FQGTGA. The length of the CDR3 is 14 residues. CDR3 in DNA: TGTGCCAGCTCGACTAGCGGGGGTTGGAATGAGCAGTTCTTC. Encoded protein: CASSTSGGWNEQFF.

The chain is built from TRBV28 and TRBJ1-1; D might be TRBD1 (6 bases). Trimming cost V 8 bases and J 0 bases, with 10 bases left between them. CDR1 is MDHEN, CDR2 SYDVKM, per germline. CDR3 length equals 13 residues. The CDR3 DNA reads TGTGCCAGCGCAGGGGATATGAACACTGAAGCTTTCTTT. Translated: CASAGDMNTEAFF.

The CDR3 is CASSLSLGARTEAFF. Here the CDR3 DNA reads TGTGCCAGCAGTTTAAGTCTGGGGGCACGGACTGAAGCTTTCTTT. The chain joins TRBV27 to TRBJ1-1, with D possibly being TRBD1 (6 bases). Trimming shortened V by 2 bases and J by 5 bases, and 15 bases separated the two germline ends. This CDR3 spans 15 amino acids. CDR1 is MNHEY, CDR2 SMNVEV, per germline (reference sequence).